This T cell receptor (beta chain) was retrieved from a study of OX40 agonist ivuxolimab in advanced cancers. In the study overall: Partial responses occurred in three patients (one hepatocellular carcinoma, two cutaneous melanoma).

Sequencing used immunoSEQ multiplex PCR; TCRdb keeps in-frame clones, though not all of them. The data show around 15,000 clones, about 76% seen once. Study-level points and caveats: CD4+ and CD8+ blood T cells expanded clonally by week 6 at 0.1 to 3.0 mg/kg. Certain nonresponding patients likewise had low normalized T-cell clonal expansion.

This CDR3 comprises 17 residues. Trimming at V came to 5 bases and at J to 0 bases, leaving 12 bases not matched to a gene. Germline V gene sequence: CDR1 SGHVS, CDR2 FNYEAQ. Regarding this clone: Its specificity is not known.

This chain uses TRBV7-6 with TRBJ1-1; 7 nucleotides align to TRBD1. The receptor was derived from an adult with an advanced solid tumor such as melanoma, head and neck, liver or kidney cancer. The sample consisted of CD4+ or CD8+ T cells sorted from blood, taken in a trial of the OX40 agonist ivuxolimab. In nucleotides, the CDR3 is TGTGCCAGCAGCGCCCAGCAGGGACAGACCATGAACACTGAAGCTTTCTTT. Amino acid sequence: CASSAQQGQTMNTEAFF.